The clone carrying this T cell receptor beta chain was picked up a small number of times. Its antigen is not identified. The V gene lost 0 bases and the J gene lost 0 bases, with 12 bases spanning the gap. The V gene's germline CDR1 is GTSNPN and CDR2 SVGIG (reference sequence). The CDR3 has 15 residues. The PCR contained 60 Vbeta and 13 Jbeta primers. The repertoire was sequenced with immunoSEQ multiplex PCR; TCRdb's copy has only in-frame clones and lacks some. The data contain around 110,000 clones, around a tenth of them singletons. The sample is drawn from a study of cytomegalovirus exposure and HLA in healthy donors. Study observations and caveats: In an earlier analysis, in under 700 donors, most V segments appeared productive either ~90% or ~30% of the time. Associated with HLA alleles at 0.05 false discovery rate in a later analysis were around 15,000 TCR beta sequences.

The receptor's source is a man younger than 40 in good health and CMV-seronegative. Specimen: PBMCs. V usage is TRBV30 and J usage is TRBJ2-7; TRBD2 is a possible D gene (6 bases). The CDR3 here is CAWSVLRRGSYEQYF. DNA of the CDR3: TGTGCCTGGAGTGTACTTCGGAGGGGCTCCTACGAGCAGTACTTC. The full variable domain, completed using reference TRBV30 and TRBJ2-7, is SQTIHQWPATLVQPVGSPLSLECTVEGTSNPNLYWYRQAAGRGLQLLFYSVGIGQISSEVPQNLSASRPQDRQFILSSKKLLLSDSGFYLCAWSVLRRGSYEQYFGPGTRLTVT.